The clone carrying this TCR beta chain has a count of ten or more. Its antigen is unknown. The CDR3 is cut off 3 residues early in the read; its end comes from the germline J gene. The data originate from a study of T cell clonality in common variable immunodeficiency. With 4 bases clipped from V and 6 bases from J, the junction kept 12 bases outside the gene matches. Germline V gene data show CDR1 as SGHNT and CDR2 as YYREEE (reference sequence). This CDR3 is built from 15 residues. Study observations and caveats: In common variable immunodeficiency, TCR beta chains reportedly carried fewer deletions and N-nucleotide insertions. Authors noted CVID clonality's cause needs subpopulation repertoire sequencing.

Sequencing used immunoSEQ multiplex PCR; TCRdb keeps in-frame clones, though not all of them. The sample has around 34,000 clones, none seen only once; the top ten hold 0.95%. The chain joins TRBV5-4 to TRBJ2-5; 7 nucleotides match TRBD2. The clonotype comes from a person aged 18-69 years in good health. The sample comprised peripheral blood mononuclear cells. The CDR3 spells CASSLRAGSAQTQYF. The CDR3 DNA, read in part, is TGTGCCAGCAGCCTTAGAGCGGGGTCCGCCCAGACC.